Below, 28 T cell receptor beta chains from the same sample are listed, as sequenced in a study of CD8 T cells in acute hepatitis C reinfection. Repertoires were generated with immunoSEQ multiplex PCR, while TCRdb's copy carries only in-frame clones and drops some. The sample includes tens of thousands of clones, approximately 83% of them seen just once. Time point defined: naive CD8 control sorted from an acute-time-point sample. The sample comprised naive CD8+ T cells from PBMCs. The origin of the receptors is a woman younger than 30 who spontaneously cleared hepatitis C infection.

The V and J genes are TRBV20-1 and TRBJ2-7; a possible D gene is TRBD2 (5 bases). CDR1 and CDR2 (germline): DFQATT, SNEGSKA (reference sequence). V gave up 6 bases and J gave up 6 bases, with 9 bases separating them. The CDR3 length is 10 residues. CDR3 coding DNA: TGCAGTGCCACCGAGGGCGAGCAGTACTTC. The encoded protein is CSATEGEQYF.

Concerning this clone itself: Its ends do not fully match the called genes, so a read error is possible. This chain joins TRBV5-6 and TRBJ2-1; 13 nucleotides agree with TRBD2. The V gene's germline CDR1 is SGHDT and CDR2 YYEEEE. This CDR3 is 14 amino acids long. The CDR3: CASSYGLAGATYLF. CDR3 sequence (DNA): TGTGCCAGCAGCTACGGACTAGCGGGAGCTACTTACCTCTTC.

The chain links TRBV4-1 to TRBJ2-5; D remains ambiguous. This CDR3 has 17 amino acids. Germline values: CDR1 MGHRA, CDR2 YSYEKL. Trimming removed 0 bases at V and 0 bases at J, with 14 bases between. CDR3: CASSQEAADLYQETQYF. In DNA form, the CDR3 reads TGCGCCAGCAGCCAAGAGGCAGCCGACCTGTACCAAGAGACCCAGTACTTC.

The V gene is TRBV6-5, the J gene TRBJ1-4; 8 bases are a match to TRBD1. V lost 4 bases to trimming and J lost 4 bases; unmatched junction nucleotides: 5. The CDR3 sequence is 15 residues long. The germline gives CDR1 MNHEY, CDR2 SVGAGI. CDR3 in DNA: TGTGCCAGCAGTTCTCAACAGGGGGTTAATGAAAAACTGTTTTTT. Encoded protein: CASSSQQGVNEKLFF.

The chain's CDR3 is CASSRWDAEAFF. The CDR3 DNA is TGTGCCAGTAGTCGTTGGGACGCAGAAGCTTTCTTT. The gene calls are TRBV19 and TRBJ1-1; D is possibly TRBD1 (5 bases). This CDR3 is built from 12 residues. Trimming removed 5 bases at V and 8 bases at J, with 12 bases between. Germline loops: CDR1 LNHDA, CDR2 SQIVND (reference sequence).

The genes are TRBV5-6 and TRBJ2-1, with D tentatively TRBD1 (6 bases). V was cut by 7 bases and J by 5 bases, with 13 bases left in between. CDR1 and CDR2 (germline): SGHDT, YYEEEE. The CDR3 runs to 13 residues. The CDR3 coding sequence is TGTGCCAGCTCTCCCTGGACAGACAATGAGCAGTTCTTC. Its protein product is CASSPWTDNEQFF.

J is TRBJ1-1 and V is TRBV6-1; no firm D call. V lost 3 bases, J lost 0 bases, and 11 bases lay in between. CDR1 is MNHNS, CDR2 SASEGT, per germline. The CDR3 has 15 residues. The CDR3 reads CASSELETMNTEAFF. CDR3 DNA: TGTGCCAGCAGTGAGTTGGAAACAATGAACACTGAAGCTTTCTTT.

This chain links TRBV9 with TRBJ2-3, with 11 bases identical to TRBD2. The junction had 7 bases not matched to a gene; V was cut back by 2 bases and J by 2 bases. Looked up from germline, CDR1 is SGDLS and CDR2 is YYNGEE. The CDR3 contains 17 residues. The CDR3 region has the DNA TGTGCCAGCAGCGTTATAGGACTAGCGGGCATCACAGATACGCAGTATTTT. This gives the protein CASSVIGLAGITDTQYF.

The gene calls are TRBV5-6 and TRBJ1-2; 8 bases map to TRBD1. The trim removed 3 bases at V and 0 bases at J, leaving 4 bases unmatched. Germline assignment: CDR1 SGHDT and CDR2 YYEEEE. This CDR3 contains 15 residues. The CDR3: CASSYGQGSNYGYTF. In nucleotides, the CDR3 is TGTGCCAGCAGCTACGGACAGGGTTCTAACTATGGCTACACCTTC.

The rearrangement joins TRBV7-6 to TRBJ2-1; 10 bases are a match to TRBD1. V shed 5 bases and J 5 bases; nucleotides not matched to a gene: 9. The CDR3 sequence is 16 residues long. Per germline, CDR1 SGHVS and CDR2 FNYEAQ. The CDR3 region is CASSRGGTGVHNEQFF. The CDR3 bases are TGTGCCAGCAGCCGAGGCGGGACAGGGGTCCACAATGAGCAGTTCTTC.

The CDR3 DNA reads as TGTGCCAGCAGCTTCGGCTACGAGCAGTACTTC. As protein: CASSFGYEQYF. The genes are TRBV5-4 and TRBJ2-7; the D is unclear. V was cut by 2 bases and J by 3 bases, with 3 bases left in between. Germline V gives CDR1 SGHNT, CDR2 YYREEE (reference sequence). The CDR3 runs to 11 residues.

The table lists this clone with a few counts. The CDR3 loop reads CASSSLWNTEAFF. The CDR3 nucleotides read TGTGCCAGCAGCTCTTTGTGGAACACTGAAGCTTTCTTT. V is TRBV7-7 and J is TRBJ1-1; D gene uncertain. The CDR3 runs to 13 residues. With 4 bases removed from V and 1 base from J, the gap between germline ends came to 7 bases. The germline CDR1 and CDR2 sequences are SSHAT and FNYEAQ (reference sequence).

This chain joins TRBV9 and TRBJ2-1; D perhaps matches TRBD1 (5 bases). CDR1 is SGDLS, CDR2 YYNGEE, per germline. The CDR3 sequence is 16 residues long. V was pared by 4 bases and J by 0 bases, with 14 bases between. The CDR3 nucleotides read TGTGCCAGCAGCCCGGTCTCCCAGGGCTCCTACAATGAGCAGTTCTTC. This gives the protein CASSPVSQGSYNEQFF.

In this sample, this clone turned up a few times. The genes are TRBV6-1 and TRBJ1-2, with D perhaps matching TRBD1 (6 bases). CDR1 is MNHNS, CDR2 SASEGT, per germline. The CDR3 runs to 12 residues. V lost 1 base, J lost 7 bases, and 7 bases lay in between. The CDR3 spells CASSEGGPGYTF. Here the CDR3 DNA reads TGTGCCAGCAGTGAAGGGGGGCCTGGCTACACCTTC.

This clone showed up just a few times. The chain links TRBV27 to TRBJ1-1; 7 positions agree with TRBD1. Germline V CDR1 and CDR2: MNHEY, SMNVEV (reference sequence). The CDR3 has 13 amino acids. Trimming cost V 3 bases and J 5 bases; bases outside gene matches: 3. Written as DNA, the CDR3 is TGTGCCAGCAGTTTCACAGGGGTGACTGAAGCTTTCTTT. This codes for CASSFTGVTEAFF.

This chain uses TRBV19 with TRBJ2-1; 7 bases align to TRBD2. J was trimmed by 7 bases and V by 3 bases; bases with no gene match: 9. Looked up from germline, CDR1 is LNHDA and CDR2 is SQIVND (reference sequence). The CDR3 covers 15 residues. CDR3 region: CASSMESGIGNEQFF. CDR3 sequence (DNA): TGTGCCAGTAGTATGGAGAGCGGGATCGGTAATGAGCAGTTCTTC.

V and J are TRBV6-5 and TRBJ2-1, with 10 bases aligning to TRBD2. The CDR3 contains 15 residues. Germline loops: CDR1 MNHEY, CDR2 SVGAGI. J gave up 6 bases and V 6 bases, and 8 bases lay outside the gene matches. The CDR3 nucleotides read TGTGCCAGCAGGCTAGCGGGAGCTCTCCGCAATGAGCAGTTCTTC. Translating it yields CASRLAGALRNEQFF.

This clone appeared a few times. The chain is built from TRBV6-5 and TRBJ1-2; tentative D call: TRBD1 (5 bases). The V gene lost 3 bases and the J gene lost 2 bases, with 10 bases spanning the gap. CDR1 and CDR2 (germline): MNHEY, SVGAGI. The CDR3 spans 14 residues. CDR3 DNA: TGTGCCAGCAGTTATGAGGAGGGGAACTATGGCTACACCTTC. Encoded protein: CASSYEEGNYGYTF.

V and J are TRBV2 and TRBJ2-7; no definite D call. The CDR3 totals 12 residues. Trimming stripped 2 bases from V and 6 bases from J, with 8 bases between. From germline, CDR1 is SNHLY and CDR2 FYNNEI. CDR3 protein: CASSEPPVEQYF. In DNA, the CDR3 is TGTGCCAGCAGTGAACCCCCGGTCGAGCAGTACTTC.

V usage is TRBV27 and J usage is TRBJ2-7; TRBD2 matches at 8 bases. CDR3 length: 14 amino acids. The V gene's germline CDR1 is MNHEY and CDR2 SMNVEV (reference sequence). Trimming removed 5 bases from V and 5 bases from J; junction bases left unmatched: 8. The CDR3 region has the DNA TGTGCCAGCAGTCCCGGGATAGCGGGGAACGAGCAGTACTTC. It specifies CASSPGIAGNEQYF.

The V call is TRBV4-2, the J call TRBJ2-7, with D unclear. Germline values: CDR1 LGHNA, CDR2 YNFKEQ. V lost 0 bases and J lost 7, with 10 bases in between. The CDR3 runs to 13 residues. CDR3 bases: TGTGCCAGCAGCCAAGAAGACACGGTGGAGCAGTACTTC. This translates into CASSQEDTVEQYF.

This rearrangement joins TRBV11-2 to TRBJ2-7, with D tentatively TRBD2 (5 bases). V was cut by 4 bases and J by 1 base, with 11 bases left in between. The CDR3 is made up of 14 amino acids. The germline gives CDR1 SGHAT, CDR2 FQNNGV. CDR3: CASSYRTASYEQYF. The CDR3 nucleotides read TGTGCCAGCAGCTACCGGACTGCATCCTACGAGCAGTACTTC.

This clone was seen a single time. CDR3 sequence: CASTRGGRNNEQFF. The CDR3 nucleotides are TGTGCCAGCACCAGGGGGGGGAGGAACAATGAGCAGTTCTTC. The chain is built from TRBV27 and TRBJ2-1, with D perhaps assigned TRBD1 or TRBD2 (7 bases each). V was trimmed by 7 bases and J by 5 bases, leaving 15 bases between them. This CDR3 comprises 14 residues. Germline CDR1 and CDR2: MNHEY and SMNVEV (reference sequence).

The DNA of the CDR3 is TGCGCCAGCAGCCAAGAGCAGGGGATGAGCTACGAGCAGTACTTC. This gives the protein CASSQEQGMSYEQYF. The chain uses TRBV4-1 and TRBJ2-7, with D perhaps TRBD1 (6 bases). Per germline, CDR1 MGHRA and CDR2 YSYEKL. Trimming shortened V by 0 bases and J by 3 bases, and 12 bases separated the two germline ends. The CDR3 length is 15 residues.

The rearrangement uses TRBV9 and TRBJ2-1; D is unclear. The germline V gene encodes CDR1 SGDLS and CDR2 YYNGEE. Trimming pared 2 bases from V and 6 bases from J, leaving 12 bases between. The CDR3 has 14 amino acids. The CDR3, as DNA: TGTGCCAGCAGCGTCCAGCTGAGTGGCAATGAGCAGTTCTTC. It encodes CASSVQLSGNEQFF.

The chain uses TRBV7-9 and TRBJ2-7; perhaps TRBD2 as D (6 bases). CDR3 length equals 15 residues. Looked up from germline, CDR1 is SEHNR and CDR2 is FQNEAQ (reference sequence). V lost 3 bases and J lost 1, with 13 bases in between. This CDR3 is CASSFSGLGSYEQYF. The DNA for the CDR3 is TGTGCCAGCAGCTTTTCGGGACTCGGATCCTACGAGCAGTACTTC. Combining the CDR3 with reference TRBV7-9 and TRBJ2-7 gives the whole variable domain DTGVSQNPRHKITKRGQNVTFRCDPISEHNRLYWYRQTLGQGPEFLTYFQNEAQLEKSRLLSDRFSAERPKGSFSTLEIQRTEQGDSAMYLCASSFSGLGSYEQYFGPGTRLTVT.

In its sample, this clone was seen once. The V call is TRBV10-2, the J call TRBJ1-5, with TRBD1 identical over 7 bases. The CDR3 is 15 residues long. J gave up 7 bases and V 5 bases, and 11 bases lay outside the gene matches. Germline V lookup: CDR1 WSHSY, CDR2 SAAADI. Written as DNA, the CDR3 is TGCGCCAGCAGTATACAGGGGCGGAGTAACCAGCCCCAGCATTTT. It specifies CASSIQGRSNQPQHF.

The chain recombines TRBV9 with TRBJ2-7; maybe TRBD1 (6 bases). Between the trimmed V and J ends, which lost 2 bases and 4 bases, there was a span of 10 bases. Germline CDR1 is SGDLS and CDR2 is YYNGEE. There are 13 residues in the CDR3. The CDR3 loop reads CASSVIGGYEQYF. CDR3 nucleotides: TGTGCCAGCAGCGTCATAGGGGGATACGAGCAGTACTTC.